This T cell receptor (beta chain) was captured by sequencing in a study of shared clonotypes between healthy human individuals. About the study: CD4 naive cells filled three plates per donor, CD4 memory three, CD8 naive two and CD8 memory one. Study-level points and caveats: Sequencing depth was expected to affect clonotype sharing among donors. Compared with clonotypes that all four donors shared, non-shared clonotypes had lower generation probabilities.

Turning to this clone: What it binds is not known.

In germline, CDR1 is MNHEY, CDR2 SMNVEV (reference sequence). V shed 3 bases and J 5 bases; nucleotides not matched to a gene: 6. The CDR3 extends over 14 amino acids. Assay: immunoSEQ multiplex PCR; the TCRdb copy retains only in-frame clones and omits some. The table has under 1 million clones, 80% to 95% seen once. Naive CD8 isolation took CD45RO-negative cells positively selected for CCR7 and excluded terminally differentiated effector memory CD45RA+ cells. Source material: naive CD8+ T cells sorted from blood. The V call is TRBV27, the J call TRBJ2-7, with 8 bases matching TRBD2. This TCR came from a young man in good health. The CDR3 DNA sequence: TGTGCCAGCAGTTTGCGCGCTAGCGGGCACGAGCAGTACTTC. It is translated as CASSLRASGHEQYF.